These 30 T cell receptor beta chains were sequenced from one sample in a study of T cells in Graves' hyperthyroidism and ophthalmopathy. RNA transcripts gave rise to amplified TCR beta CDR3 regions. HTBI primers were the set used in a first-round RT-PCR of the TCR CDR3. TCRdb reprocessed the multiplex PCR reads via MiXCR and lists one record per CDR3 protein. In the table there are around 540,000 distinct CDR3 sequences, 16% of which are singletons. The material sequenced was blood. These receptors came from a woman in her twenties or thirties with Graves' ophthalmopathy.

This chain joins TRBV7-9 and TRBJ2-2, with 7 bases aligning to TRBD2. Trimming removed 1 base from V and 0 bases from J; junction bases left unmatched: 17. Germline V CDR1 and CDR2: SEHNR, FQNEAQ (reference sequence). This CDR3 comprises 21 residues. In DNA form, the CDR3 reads TGTGCCAGCAGCTTAGGACCCCCTAGCGGACGGGTTCTCGCGAACACCGGGGAGCTGTTTTTT. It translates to CASSLGPPSGRVLANTGELFF.

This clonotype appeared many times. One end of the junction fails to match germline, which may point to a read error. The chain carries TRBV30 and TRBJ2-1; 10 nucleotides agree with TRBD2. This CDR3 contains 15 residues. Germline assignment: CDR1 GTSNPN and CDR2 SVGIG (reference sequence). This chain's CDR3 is CASSAASGSELEQFF. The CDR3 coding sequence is TGTGCCTCGAGTGCGGCTAGCGGGAGTGAATTAGAGCAGTTCTTC.

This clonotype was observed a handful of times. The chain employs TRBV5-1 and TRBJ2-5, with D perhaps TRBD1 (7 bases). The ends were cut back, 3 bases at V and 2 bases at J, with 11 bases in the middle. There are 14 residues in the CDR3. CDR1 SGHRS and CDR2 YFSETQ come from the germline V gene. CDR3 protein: CASSWRDSQETQYF. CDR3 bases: TGCGCCAGCAGCTGGCGGGACAGTCAAGAGACCCAGTACTTC.

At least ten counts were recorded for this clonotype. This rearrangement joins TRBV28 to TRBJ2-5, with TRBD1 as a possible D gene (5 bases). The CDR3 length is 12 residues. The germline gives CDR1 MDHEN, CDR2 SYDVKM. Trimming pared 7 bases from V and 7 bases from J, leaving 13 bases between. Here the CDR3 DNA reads TGTGCCAGCACTATCAGGGAAGGGACCCAGTACTTC. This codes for CASTIREGTQYF.

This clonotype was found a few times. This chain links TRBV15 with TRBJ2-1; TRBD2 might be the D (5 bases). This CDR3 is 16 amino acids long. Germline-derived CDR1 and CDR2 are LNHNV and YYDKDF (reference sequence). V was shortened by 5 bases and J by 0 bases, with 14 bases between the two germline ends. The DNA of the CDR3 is TGTGCCACCAGCCCCAACCCGGGGAGCTCCTACAATGAGCAGTTCTTC. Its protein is CATSPNPGSSYNEQFF.

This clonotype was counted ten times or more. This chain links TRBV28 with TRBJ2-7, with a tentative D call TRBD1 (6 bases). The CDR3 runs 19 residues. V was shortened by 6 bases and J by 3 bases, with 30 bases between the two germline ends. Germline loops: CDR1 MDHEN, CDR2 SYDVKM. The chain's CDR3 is CASRPTPGHNLRDNYEQYF. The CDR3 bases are TGTGCCAGCAGACCAACCCCGGGACACAACCTTCGGGATAACTACGAGCAGTACTTC. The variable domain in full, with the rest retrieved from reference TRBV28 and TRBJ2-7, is DVKVTQSSRYLVKRTGEKVFLECVQDMDHENMFWYRQDPGLGLRLIYFSYDVKMKEKGDIPEGYSVSREKKERFSLILESASTNQTSMYLCASRPTPGHNLRDNYEQYFGPGTRLTVT.

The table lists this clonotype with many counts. DNA for the CDR3: TGTGCCAGCAGCACCAACAGGGCAGATACGCAGTATTTT. It specifies CASSTNRADTQYF. The chain uses TRBV7-2 and TRBJ2-3, with D possibly being TRBD1 (6 bases). Germline CDR1 is SGHTA and CDR2 is FQGNSA. Trimming took 5 bases from V and 4 from J, leaving 10 bases between them. The length of the CDR3 is 13 residues.

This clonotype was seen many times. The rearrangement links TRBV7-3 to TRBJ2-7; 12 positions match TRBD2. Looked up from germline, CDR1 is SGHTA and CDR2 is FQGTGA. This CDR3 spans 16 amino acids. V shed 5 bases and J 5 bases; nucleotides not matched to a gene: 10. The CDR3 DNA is TGTGCCAGCAGCCCCCTGACTAGCGGGAGAGGAAACGAGCAGTACTTC. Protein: CASSPLTSGRGNEQYF. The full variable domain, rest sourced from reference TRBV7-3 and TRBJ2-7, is GAGVSQTPSNKVTEKGKYVELRCDPISGHTALYWYRQSLGQGPEFLIYFQGTGAADDSGLPNDRFFAVRPEGSVSTLKIQRTERGDSAVYLCASSPLTSGRGNEQYFGPGTRLTVT.

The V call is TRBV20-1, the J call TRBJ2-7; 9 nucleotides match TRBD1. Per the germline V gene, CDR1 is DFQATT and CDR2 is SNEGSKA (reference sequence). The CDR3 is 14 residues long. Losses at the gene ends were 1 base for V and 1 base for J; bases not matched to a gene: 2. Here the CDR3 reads CSARGTGVSYEQYF. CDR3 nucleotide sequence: TGCAGTGCTAGAGGGACAGGGGTGTCCTACGAGCAGTACTTC.

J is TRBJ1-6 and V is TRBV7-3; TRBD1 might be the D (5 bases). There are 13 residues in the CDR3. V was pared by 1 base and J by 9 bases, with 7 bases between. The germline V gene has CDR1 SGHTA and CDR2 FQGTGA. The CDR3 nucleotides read TGTGCCAGCAGCTTAATGGGGGGTTCACCCCTCCACTTT. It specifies CASSLMGGSPLHF.

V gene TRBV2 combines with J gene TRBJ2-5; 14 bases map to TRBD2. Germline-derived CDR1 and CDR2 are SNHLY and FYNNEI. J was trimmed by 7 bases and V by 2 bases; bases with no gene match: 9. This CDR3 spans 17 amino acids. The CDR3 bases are TGTGCCAGCAGTGAAACGGGACTAGCGGGAGATCTCGGGACCCAGTACTTC. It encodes CASSETGLAGDLGTQYF.

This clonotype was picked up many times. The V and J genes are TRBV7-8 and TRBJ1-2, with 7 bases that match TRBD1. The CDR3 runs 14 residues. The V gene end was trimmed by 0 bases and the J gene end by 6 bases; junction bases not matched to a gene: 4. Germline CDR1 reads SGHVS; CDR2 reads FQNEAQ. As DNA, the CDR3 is TGTGCCAGCAGCTTAGCCTTACAGGGGAATGGCTACACCTTC. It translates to CASSLALQGNGYTF.

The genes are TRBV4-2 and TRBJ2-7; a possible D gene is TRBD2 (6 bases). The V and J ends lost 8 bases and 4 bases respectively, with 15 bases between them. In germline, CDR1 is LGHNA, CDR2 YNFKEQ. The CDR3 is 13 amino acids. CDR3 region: CASLLAGTYEQYF. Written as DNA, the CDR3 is TGTGCCAGCCTCTTGGCGGGAACATACGAGCAGTACTTC.

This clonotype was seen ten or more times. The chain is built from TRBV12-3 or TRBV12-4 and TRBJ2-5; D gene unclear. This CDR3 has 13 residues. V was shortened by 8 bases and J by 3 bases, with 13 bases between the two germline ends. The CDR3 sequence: CASSPPGKETQYF. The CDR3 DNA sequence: TGTGCCAGCTCACCACCGGGTAAAGAGACCCAGTACTTC.

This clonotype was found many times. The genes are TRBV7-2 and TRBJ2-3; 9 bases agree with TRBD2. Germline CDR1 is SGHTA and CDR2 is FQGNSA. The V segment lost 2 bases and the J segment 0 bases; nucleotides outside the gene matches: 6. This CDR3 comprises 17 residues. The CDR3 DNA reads TGTGCCAGCAGCTTACTGGGACTAGCCCATAGCACAGATACGCAGTATTTT. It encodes CASSLLGLAHSTDTQYF.

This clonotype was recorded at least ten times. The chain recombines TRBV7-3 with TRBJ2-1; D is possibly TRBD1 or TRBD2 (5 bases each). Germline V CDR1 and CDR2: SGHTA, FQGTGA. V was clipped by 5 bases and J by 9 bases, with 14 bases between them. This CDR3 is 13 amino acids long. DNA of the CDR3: TGTGCCAGCAGCGAGGGGCCGATTACTGAGCAGTTCTTC. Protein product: CASSEGPITEQFF.

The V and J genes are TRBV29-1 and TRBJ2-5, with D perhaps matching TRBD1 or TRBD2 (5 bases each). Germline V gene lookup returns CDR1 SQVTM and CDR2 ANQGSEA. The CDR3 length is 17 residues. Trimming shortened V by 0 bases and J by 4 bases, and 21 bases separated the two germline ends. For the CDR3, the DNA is TGCAGCGTTGAAGATCGGTCGCGTGGGGGAAAAGCAGAGACCCAGTACTTC. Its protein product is CSVEDRSRGGKAETQYF.

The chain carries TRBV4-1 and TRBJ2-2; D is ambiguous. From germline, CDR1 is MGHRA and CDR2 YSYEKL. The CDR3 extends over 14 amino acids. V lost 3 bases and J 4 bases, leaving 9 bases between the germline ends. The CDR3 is CASSHGAFTGELFF. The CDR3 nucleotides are TGCGCCAGCAGCCATGGAGCATTCACCGGGGAGCTGTTTTTT.

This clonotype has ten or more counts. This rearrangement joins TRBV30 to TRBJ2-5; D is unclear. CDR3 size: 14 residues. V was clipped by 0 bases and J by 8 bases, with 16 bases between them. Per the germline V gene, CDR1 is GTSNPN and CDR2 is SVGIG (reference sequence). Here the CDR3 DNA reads TGTGCCTGGAGTGTTGGTCTGCCCGCAGATACCCAGTACTTC. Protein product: CAWSVGLPADTQYF.

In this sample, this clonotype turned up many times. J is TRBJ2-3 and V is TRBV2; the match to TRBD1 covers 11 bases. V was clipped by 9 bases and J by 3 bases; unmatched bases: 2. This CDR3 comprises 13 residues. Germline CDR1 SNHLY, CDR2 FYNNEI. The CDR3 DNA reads TGTGCCAGAGGACAGGGGGCAACAGATACGCAGTATTTT. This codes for CARGQGATDTQYF.

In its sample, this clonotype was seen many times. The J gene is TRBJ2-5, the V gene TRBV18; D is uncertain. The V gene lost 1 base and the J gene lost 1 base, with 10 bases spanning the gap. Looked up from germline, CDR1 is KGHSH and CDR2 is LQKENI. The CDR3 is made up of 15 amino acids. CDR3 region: CASSPLSGSQETQYF. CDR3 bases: TGTGCCAGCTCACCACTGAGTGGCTCCCAAGAGACCCAGTACTTC.

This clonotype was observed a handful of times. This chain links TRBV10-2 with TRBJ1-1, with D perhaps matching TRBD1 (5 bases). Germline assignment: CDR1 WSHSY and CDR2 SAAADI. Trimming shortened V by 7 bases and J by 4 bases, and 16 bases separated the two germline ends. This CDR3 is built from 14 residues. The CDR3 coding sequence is TGCGCCAGCACCCTGGGGGGGTCATTCACTGAAGCTTTCTTT. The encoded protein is CASTLGGSFTEAFF.

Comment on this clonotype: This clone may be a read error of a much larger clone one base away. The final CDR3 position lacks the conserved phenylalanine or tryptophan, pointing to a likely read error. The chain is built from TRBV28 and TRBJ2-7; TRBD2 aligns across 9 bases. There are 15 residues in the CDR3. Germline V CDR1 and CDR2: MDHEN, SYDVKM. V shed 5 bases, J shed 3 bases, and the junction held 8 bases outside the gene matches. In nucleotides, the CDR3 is TGTGCCAGCAGTATCCCGGGACTAGCCATCTACGAGCAGTACCTC. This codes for CASSIPGLAIYEQYL.

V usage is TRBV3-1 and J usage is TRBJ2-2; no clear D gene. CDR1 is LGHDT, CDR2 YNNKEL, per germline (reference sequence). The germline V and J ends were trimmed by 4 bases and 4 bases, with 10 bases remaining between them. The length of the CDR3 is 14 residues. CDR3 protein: CASSRFSGTGELFF. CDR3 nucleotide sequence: TGTGCCAGCAGCCGGTTCTCAGGCACCGGGGAGCTGTTTTTT.

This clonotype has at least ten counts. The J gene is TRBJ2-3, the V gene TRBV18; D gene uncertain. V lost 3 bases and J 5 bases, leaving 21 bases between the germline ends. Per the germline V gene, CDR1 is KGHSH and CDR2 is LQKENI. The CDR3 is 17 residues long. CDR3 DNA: TGTGCCAGCTCACCCTCGGCCTGGCGAAGCGCAAGAGATACGCAGTATTTT. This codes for CASSPSAWRSARDTQYF.

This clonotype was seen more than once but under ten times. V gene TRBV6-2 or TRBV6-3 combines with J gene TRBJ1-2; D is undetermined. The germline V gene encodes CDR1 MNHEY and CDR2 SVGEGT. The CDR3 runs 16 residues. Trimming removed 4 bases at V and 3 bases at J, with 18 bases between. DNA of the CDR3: TGTGCCAGCAGTTCCGCCCCACCCAGGCTGGACTATGGCTACACCTTC. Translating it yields CASSSAPPRLDYGYTF.

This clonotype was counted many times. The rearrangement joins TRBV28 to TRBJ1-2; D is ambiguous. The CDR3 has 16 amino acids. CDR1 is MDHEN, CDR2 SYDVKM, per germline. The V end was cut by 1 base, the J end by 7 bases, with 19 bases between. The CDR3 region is CASSLFGPDVNAGYTF. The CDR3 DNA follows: TGTGCCAGCAGTTTATTTGGGCCAGACGTTAATGCTGGCTACACCTTC.

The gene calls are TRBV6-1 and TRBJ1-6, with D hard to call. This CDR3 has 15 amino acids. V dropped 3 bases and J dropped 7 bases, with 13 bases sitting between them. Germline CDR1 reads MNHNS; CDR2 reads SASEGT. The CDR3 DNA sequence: TGTGCCAGCAGTGAGTACCGTTCGGGGAATTCACCCCTCCACTTT. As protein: CASSEYRSGNSPLHF.

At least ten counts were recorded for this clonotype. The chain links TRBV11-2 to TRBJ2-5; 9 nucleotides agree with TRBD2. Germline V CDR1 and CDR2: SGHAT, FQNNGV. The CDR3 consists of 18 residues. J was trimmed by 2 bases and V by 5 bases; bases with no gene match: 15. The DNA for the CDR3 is TGTGCCAGCAGCCGAGTCAGGGTCCCTAGCGGGAAACAAGAGACCCAGTACTTC. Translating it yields CASSRVRVPSGKQETQYF.

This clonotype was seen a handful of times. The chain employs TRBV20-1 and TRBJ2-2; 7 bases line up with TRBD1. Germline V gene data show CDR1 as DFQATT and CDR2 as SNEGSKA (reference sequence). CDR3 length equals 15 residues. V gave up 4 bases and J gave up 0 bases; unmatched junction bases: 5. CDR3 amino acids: CSATRQGTNTGELFF. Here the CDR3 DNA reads TGCAGTGCTACCCGACAGGGTACGAACACCGGGGAGCTGTTTTTT.